These 8 T cell receptor beta chains originate from one sample sequenced in a study of T cells after yellow fever vaccination (dated 2019 in TCRdb). This sample's treatment or condition label indicates: live attenuated yellow fever vaccine strain. The receptor library was made with 5' RACE. The listed sequencing device is Illumina HiSeq 2500. TCRdb redid the processing of the public reads, applying fastp at Q25 and MiXCR, and retained in-frame beta chains. Identical CDR3 protein sequences are pooled into one entry, listed with their most common genes and DNA. The sample table holds about 510,000 distinct CDR3 sequences, of which 21% were seen once. The ten largest clones add up to approximately 15% of the sample. This sample comprised PBMCs, obtained less than 25 days after the first yellow fever vaccination. The source of these receptors is a man aged 18 to 30 who received the YFV17D yellow fever vaccine.

The V call is TRBV27, the J call TRBJ2-3; possibly TRBD1 for D (6 bases). The CDR3 loop spans 16 amino acids. V was clipped by 2 bases and J by 7 bases, with 19 bases between them. Germline loops: CDR1 MNHEY, CDR2 SMNVEV (reference sequence). The CDR3: CASSLAGRGPPNTQYF. DNA for the CDR3: TGTGCCAGCAGTTTAGCCGGCAGGGGCCCACCTAATACGCAGTATTTT.

This chain links TRBV18 with TRBJ2-1; the match to TRBD2 covers 10 bases. CDR1 and CDR2 (germline): KGHSH, LQKENI. The CDR3 is 14 amino acids. V dropped 2 bases and J dropped 9; count of bases not matched to a gene: 4. CDR3 region: CASSPTSGDSEQFF. In DNA form, the CDR3 reads TGTGCCAGCTCACCAACTAGCGGGGATAGTGAGCAGTTCTTC.

This clonotype came up a few times. The rearrangement uses TRBV5-1 and TRBJ1-3; D ambiguous. The V and J ends lost 4 bases and 0 bases respectively, with 8 bases between them. CDR3 length equals 14 residues. Germline CDR1 SGHRS, CDR2 YFSETQ. Here the CDR3 DNA reads TGCGCCAGCAGCCCGGTGAGCTCTGGAAACACCATATATTTT. Its protein is CASSPVSSGNTIYF.

This clonotype was picked up a small number of times. This chain joins TRBV20-1 and TRBJ2-5, with D perhaps given as TRBD1 or TRBD2 (6 bases each). Germline V lookup: CDR1 DFQATT, CDR2 SNEGSKA (reference sequence). The CDR3 length is 13 residues. The CDR3 nucleotides are TGCAGCATAAGGGGGGTAAACCAAGAGACCCAGTACTTC. Its translation is CSIRGVNQETQYF.

This clonotype was counted many times. V and J are TRBV20-1 and TRBJ1-6; TRBD1 agrees at 8 bases. The CDR3 covers 12 residues. Per the germline V gene, CDR1 is DFQATT and CDR2 is SNEGSKA (reference sequence). V trimming: 5 bases; J trimming: 10 bases; junction bases outside the gene matches: 4. CDR3 sequence: CSARQGISPLHF. In DNA form, the CDR3 reads TGCAGTGCTCGACAGGGGATCTCACCCCTCCACTTT.

J is TRBJ2-3 and V is TRBV7-9; 7 bases map to TRBD2. The CDR3 runs to 16 residues. Germline CDR1 and CDR2: SEHNR and FQNEAQ (reference sequence). V lost 7 bases and J lost 2; bases outside the gene matches: 12. The CDR3 protein is CASNTWIGGDTDTQYF. The CDR3 coding sequence is TGTGCCAGCAACACTTGGATTGGGGGGGACACAGATACGCAGTATTTT.

This clonotype was observed a few times. V is TRBV2 and J is TRBJ1-6, with 9 nucleotides matching TRBD1. This CDR3 has 12 amino acids. Germline CDR1 and CDR2: SNHLY and FYNNEI. Here the CDR3 DNA reads TGTGCGAGCGGGGACAGGGCTTCACCCCTCCACTTT. The encoded protein is CASGDRASPLHF.

This chain connects TRBV7-2 to TRBJ2-5; no definite D call. The germline CDR1 and CDR2 sequences are SGHTA and FQGNSA. CDR3 length: 12 residues. Trimming cost V 5 bases and J 5 bases, with 9 bases left between them. CDR3 bases: TGTGCCAGCAGCCCAAGGGCGGAGACCCAGTACTTC. Residues: CASSPRAETQYF.